Presented here are 5 T cell receptor beta chains from one specimen sequenced in a study of early T cells in non-severe SARS-CoV-2 infection. TCRdb reanalysed the 5' RACE reads using MiXCR and keeps one entry per CDR3 protein. Of about 49,000 distinct CDR3 sequences in the sample, 10% to 15% were seen once. The starting material was whole blood, obtained at baseline. These receptors all come from an adult who was a healthcare worker with PCR-confirmed SARS-CoV-2 infection or an uninfected control (not recorded which).

The chain carries TRBV5-1 and TRBJ1-1; D gene ambiguous. V was pared by 2 bases and J by 9 bases, with 20 bases between. The length of the CDR3 is 15 residues. The germline V gene encodes CDR1 SGHRS and CDR2 YFSETQ. The CDR3 DNA sequence: TGCGCCAGCAGCTTTGCCACATCCGTCACTCCAAAAGCTTTCTTT. This sequence encodes CASSFATSVTPKAFF.

This clonotype appeared many times. The chain recombines TRBV5-6 with TRBJ2-7; 9 bases are a match to TRBD1. J was trimmed by 3 bases and V by 4 bases; bases with no gene match: 11. The CDR3 consists of 16 residues. Per the germline V gene, CDR1 is SGHDT and CDR2 is YYEEEE. The CDR3 region is CASSPLPDRGIYEQYF. The CDR3 DNA follows: TGTGCCAGCAGCCCCCTCCCGGACAGGGGTATCTACGAGCAGTACTTC.

The CDR3 DNA reads TGCGCCAGCAGTGATTCGGACAGGGAAAATGAGCAGTTCTTC. It translates to CASSDSDRENEQFF. The chain employs TRBV10-1 and TRBJ2-1; 8 nucleotides line up with TRBD1. The CDR3 loop spans 14 amino acids. Germline V CDR1 and CDR2: WNHNN, SYGVQD (reference sequence). Trimming at V came to 3 bases and at J to 7 bases, leaving 5 bases not matched to a gene.

This clonotype has a handful of counts. The chain uses TRBV5-5 and TRBJ2-7, with 9 bases aligning to TRBD1. The CDR3 loop spans 14 amino acids. In germline, CDR1 is SGHKS, CDR2 YYEKEE (reference sequence). With 5 bases clipped from V and 5 bases from J, the junction kept 8 bases outside the gene matches. CDR3 DNA sequence: TGTGCCAGCAGAGCGGGACAGGGCGACCACGAGCAGTACTTC. It specifies CASRAGQGDHEQYF.

The gene calls are TRBV5-1 and TRBJ2-1, with 8 bases aligning to TRBD2. Per the germline V gene, CDR1 is SGHRS and CDR2 is YFSETQ. V dropped 0 bases and J dropped 8; count of bases not matched to a gene: 4. The CDR3 loop spans 14 amino acids. CDR3 protein: CASSLAGGPHEQFF. The CDR3 bases are TGCGCCAGCAGCTTGGCGGGAGGGCCCCATGAGCAGTTCTTC.